The 9 T cell receptor beta chains listed next were all sequenced from one sample in a study of blood T cell repertoires in COVID-19 (dated by TCRdb to 2018 to 2021). Libraries were made using the immunoSEQ multiplex PCR assay. Sourced from immuneACCESS, this table was stored by TCRdb with only in-frame sequences that have V and J called. A share of the clones is absent; for the studies checked, an unresolved V gene accounts for under half, and the remainder has no known explanation. The sample includes 300,000 to 400,000 clones, with approximately 86% observed a single time. Roughly 9.9% of the sample belongs to the ten largest clones. Sequenced sample: peripheral blood. Receptors originate from a man aged 25 to 40 with COVID-19, enrolled during active disease.

The chain employs TRBV11-3 and TRBJ2-7; 9 positions agree with TRBD1. Germline V gene data show CDR1 as SGHNT and CDR2 as YENEEA. The CDR3 loop spans 13 amino acids. V lost 3 bases, J lost 5 bases, and 2 bases stayed unmatched. The chain's CDR3 is CASSLGQGNEQYF. The DNA of the CDR3 is TGTGCCAGCAGCTTGGGACAGGGCAACGAGCAGTACTTC. Full variable domain (outside the CDR3, taken from reference TRBV11-3 and TRBJ2-7): EAGVVQSPRYKIIEKKQPVAFWCNPISGHNTLYWYLQNLGQGPELLIRYENEEAVDDSQLPKDRFSAERLKGVDSTLKIQPAELGDSAVYLCASSLGQGNEQYFGPGTRLTVT.

The V gene is TRBV7-9, the J gene TRBJ1-2; tentative D call: TRBD1 (6 bases). The CDR3 length is 16 residues. Trimming removed 5 bases from V and 6 bases from J, with 22 bases in between. CDR1 is SEHNR and CDR2 is FQNEAQ in the germline V gene (reference sequence). The CDR3 here is CASSRGVRGGGDGYTF. CDR3 bases: TGTGCCAGCAGCCGAGGCGTCAGGGGCGGAGGTGATGGCTACACCTTC.

The rearrangement uses TRBV6-2 or TRBV6-3 and TRBJ1-1; TRBD1 matches at 7 bases. J was trimmed by 3 bases and V by 3 bases; bases with no gene match: 4. Germline V gene lookup returns CDR1 MNHEY and CDR2 SVGEGT. CDR3 length: 14 residues. CDR3 in amino acids: CASSYEGQHTEAFF. For the CDR3, the DNA is TGTGCCAGCAGTTATGAGGGACAGCACACTGAAGCTTTCTTT.

V is TRBV7-8 and J is TRBJ1-1; D possibly corresponds to TRBD1 (5 bases). Trimming removed 1 base at V and 3 bases at J, with 12 bases between. CDR1 SGHVS and CDR2 FQNEAQ come from the germline V gene. This CDR3 has 15 residues. The CDR3 spells CASSLVWQGDTEAFF. The CDR3 DNA reads as TGTGCCAGCAGCTTAGTCTGGCAGGGCGACACTGAAGCTTTCTTT.

The chain uses TRBV18 and TRBJ1-3; D is undetermined. Germline V lookup: CDR1 KGHSH, CDR2 LQKENI. This CDR3 spans 14 amino acids. Trimming removed 2 bases at V and 1 base at J, with 6 bases between. The CDR3 region is CASSPGRSGNTIYF. The CDR3 coding sequence is TGTGCCAGCTCACCAGGGAGGTCTGGAAACACCATATATTTT. The full variable domain, with the rest looked up from reference TRBV18 and TRBJ1-3, is NAGVMQNPRHLVRRRGQEARLRCSPMKGHSHVYWYRQLPEEGLKFMVYLQKENIIDESGMPKERFSAEFPKEGPSILRIQQVVRGDSAAYFCASSPGRSGNTIYFGEGSWLTVV.

The chain couples TRBV4-1 to TRBJ2-1; possible D gene TRBD2, 6 bases. Germline lookup yields CDR1 MGHRA and CDR2 YSYEKL. This CDR3 comprises 16 residues. Deletions cut 2 bases from V and 4 bases from J, with 15 bases between. The CDR3 loop is CASSQLSGLSYNEQFF. DNA of the CDR3: TGCGCCAGCAGCCAACTCTCAGGACTAAGTTACAATGAGCAGTTCTTC.

This sequence joins TRBV4-3 and TRBJ2-7, with D hard to call. Trimming pared 0 bases from V and 3 bases from J, leaving 6 bases between. CDR3 size: 13 residues. Per germline, CDR1 LGHNA and CDR2 YSLEER. The CDR3: CASSQDHGYEQYF. In nucleotides, the CDR3 is TGCGCCAGCAGCCAAGATCACGGCTACGAGCAGTACTTC.

The genes are TRBV7-9 and TRBJ2-5; D is unresolved. Germline V lookup: CDR1 SEHNR, CDR2 FQNEAQ (reference sequence). The CDR3 contains 13 residues. Trimming left V 4 bases short and J 0 bases short, with 6 bases between. For the CDR3, the DNA is TGTGCCAGCAGCTATCGGTACCAAGAGACCCAGTACTTC. Its translation is CASSYRYQETQYF.

This clone occurred a few times. The chain couples TRBV5-1 to TRBJ1-5; no clear D. The V and J ends lost 1 base and 7 bases respectively, with 15 bases between them. Germline lookup yields CDR1 SGHRS and CDR2 YFSETQ. CDR3 length: 15 amino acids. The CDR3 DNA reads TGCGCCAGCAGCTTGAATGGCAGACTCTGGCAGCCCCAGCATTTT. Protein product: CASSLNGRLWQPQHF. Full variable domain (outside the CDR3, taken from reference TRBV5-1 and TRBJ1-5): KAGVTQTPRYLIKTRGQQVTLSCSPISGHRSVSWYQQTPGQGLQFLFEYFSETQRNKGNFPGRFSGRQFSNSRSEMNVSTLELGDSALYLCASSLNGRLWQPQHFGDGTRLSIL.